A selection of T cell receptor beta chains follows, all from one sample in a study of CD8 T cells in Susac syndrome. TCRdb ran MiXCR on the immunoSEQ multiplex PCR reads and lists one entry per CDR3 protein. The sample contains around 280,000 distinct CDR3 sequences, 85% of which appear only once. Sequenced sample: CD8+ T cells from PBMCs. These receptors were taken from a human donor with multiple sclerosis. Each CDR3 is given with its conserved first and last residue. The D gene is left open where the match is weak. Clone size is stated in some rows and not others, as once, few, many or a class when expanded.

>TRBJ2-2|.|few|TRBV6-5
TGTGCCAGCAGTTATAGGGGAACCGGGGAGCTGTTTTTT
CASSYRGTGELFF
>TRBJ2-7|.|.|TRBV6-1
TGTGCCAGCAGTGAGGCGGGCGACAGCTACGAGCAGTACTTC
CASSEAGDSYEQYF
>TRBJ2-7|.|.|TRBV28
TGTGCCAGCATCCTATCGGGGGCGCCCAGGTATAGGGGCTCCTACGAGCAGTACTTC
CASILSGAPRYRGSYEQYF
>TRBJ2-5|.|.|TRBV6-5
TGTGCCAGCAGTTACGGAGGGAGTGAGACCCAGTACTTC
CASSYGGSETQYF
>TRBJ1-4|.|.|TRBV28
TGTGCCAGCGGGACGGATTTTGTTTCCCATCCTGAAAAACTGTTTTTT
CASGTDFVSHPEKLFF
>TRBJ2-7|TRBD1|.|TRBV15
TGTGCCACCGCGACAGGGGAAGGCTACGAGCAGTACTTC
CATATGEGYEQYF
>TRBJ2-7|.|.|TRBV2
TGTGCCAGCAGTCCAGACCACCAGGGCGAGCAGTACTTC
CASSPDHQGEQYF
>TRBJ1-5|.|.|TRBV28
TGTGCCAGCTCGAGGTCCCTCCAAGGCAATCAGCCCCAGCATTTT
CASSRSLQGNQPQHF
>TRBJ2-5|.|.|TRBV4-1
TGCGCCAGCAGCGGAGGGGGCTTGAAGACCCAGTACTTC
CASSGGGLKTQYF
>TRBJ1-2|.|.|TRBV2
TGTGCCAGCAAAACTCGGACAGACAACTATGGCTACACCTTC
CASKTRTDNYGYTF
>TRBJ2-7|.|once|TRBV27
TGTGCCAGCAGTTATGCCCCCGGGGGCTCTACTGAGCAGTACTTC
CASSYAPGGSTEQYF
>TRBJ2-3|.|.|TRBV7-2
TGTGCCAGCAGCTTAGTTTGGGTCAGCACAGATACGCAGTATTTT
CASSLVWVSTDTQYF
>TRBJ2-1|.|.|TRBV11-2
TGTGCCAGCACCTTAGACTACCCCAGCAGATGGAACAATGAGCAGTTCTTC
CASTLDYPSRWNNEQFF
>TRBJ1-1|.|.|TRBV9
TGTGCCAGCAGAGGGCGGGGCGGAACTGAAGCTTTCTTT
CASRGRGGTEAFF
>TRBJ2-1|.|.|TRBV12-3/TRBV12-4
TGTGCCAGCATCCTGGGGAATGAGCAGTTCTTC
CASILGNEQFF
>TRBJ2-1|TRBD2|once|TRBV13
TGTGCCAGCAGCACGGGACTAGCGGGAGTCAATGAGCAGTTCTTC
CASSTGLAGVNEQFF
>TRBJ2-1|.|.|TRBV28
TGTGCCAGCAGTTTTCGGCCGCCGAGCTCCTACAATGAGCAGTTCTTC
CASSFRPPSSYNEQFF
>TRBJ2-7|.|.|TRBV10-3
TGTGCCATCAGTGAGGATTTAGGAGACGAGCAGTACTTC
CAISEDLGDEQYF
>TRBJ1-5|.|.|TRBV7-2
TGTGCCAGCAGCCACAACTCCGGGGGGGGAAATCAGCCCCAGCATTTT
CASSHNSGGGNQPQHF
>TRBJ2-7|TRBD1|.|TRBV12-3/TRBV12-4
TGTGCCAGCAGTTCCACAGGGGAATGGGCCGAGCAGTACTTC
CASSSTGEWAEQYF
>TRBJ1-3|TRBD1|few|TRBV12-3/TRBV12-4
TGTGCCAGCAGTTTAAGGGACAGCTCTGGAAACACCATATATTTT
CASSLRDSSGNTIYF
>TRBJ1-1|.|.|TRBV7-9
TGTGCCAGCAGCTTAGGCGTCGGGGGCAATGAAGCTTTCTTT
CASSLGVGGNEAFF
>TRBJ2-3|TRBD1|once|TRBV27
TGTGCCACCACGGGCCCCACCGGGACAGGGACTCCAGATACGCAGTATTTT
CATTGPTGTGTPDTQYF
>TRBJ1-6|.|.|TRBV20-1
TGCAGTGCTAGAGAGAGGAGCTCCTATAATTCACCCCTCCACTTT
CSARERSSYNSPLHF
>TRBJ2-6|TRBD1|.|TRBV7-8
TGTGCCAGCAGCAAACTGACAGGGGGCCCTGTCTCTGGGGCCAACGTCCTGACTTTC
CASSKLTGGPVSGANVLTF
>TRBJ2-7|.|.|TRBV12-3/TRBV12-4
TGTGCCAGCAGCCGACTAGTTTACGAGCAGTACTTC
CASSRLVYEQYF
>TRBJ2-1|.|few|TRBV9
TGTGCCAGCAGCGAGACAGAGGATGAGCAGTTCTTC
CASSETEDEQFF
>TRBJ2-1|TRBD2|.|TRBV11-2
TGTGCCAGCAGAGAGAGCGGGAAATTCTTGTACAATGAGCAGTTCTTC
CASRESGKFLYNEQFF
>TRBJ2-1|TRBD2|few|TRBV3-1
TGTGCCAGCAGCCAAGTGGCGGGAGTTAAGTCCTACAATGAGCAGTTCTTC
CASSQVAGVKSYNEQFF
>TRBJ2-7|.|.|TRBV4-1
TGCGCCAGCAGCCCGAGTCACCCCTCGGCCGAGCAGTACTTC
CASSPSHPSAEQYF
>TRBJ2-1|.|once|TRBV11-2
TGTGCCAGCAGCTTCCCCGTCCACTACAATGAGCAGTTCTTC
CASSFPVHYNEQFF
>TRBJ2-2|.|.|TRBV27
TGTGCCAGCAGTGTTATTGGGGTCATCGGGGAGCTGTTTTTT
CASSVIGVIGELFF
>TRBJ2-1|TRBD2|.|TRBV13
TGTGCCAGCAGCTTAAAGGCCGGGAGGGCAGGCAATGAGCAGTTCTTC
CASSLKAGRAGNEQFF
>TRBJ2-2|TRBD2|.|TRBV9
TGTGCCAGCAGCGCCCCCCAACAGCGGGAGGACACCGGGGAGCTGTTTTTT
CASSAPQQREDTGELFF
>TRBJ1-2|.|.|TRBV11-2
TGTGCCAGCAGCTTGTTTGGGGTCGGGCTAGGCTATGGCTACACCTTC
CASSLFGVGLGYGYTF
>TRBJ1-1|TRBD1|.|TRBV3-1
TGTGCCAGCAGCCAAGATAGACAGGGGACGCCCCTGGGGGCTGAAGCTTTCTTT
CASSQDRQGTPLGAEAFF
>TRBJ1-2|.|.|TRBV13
TGTGCCAGCAGCATCCCGGACATAAACTATGGCTACACCTTC
CASSIPDINYGYTF
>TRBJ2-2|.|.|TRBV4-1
TGCGCCAGCAGCCAAATCCAGGGTACCGGGGAGCTGTTTTTT
CASSQIQGTGELFF
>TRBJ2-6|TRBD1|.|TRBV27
TGTGCCAGCAGTTCACCCCGGCACGGGGACAGCCGACAAGGTGGGGCCAACGTCCTGACTTTC
CASSSPRHGDSRQGGANVLTF
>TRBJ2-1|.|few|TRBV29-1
TGCAGCGTTGAGGGGAACAATGAGCAGTTCTTC
CSVEGNNEQFF
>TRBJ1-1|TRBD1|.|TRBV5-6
TGTGCCAGCAGCTCCCTGACAGGGGGAAACACTGAAGCTTTCTTT
CASSSLTGGNTEAFF
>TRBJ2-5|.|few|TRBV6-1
TGTGCCAGCAGCCTAGTAGGCTCCCAAGAGACCCAGTACTTC
CASSLVGSQETQYF
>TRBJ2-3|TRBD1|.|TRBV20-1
TGCAGCGCAGACAGGGGGCAAACAGATACGCAGTATTTT
CSADRGQTDTQYF
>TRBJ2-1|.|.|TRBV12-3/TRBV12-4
TGTGCCAGCAGTTCCCGCTCCGACTACCAGCAGTTCTTC
CASSSRSDYQQFF
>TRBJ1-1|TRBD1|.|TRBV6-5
TGTGCCAGCAGTCACATCCGGGACAGGGTAAACACTGAAGCTTTCTTT
CASSHIRDRVNTEAFF
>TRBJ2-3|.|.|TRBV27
TGTGCCAGCAGACAGCCTAGCACAGATACGCAGTATTTT
CASRQPSTDTQYF
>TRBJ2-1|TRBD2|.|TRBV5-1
TGCGCCAGCAGCTTTAGCGGGAGGGTCAATGAGCAGTTCTTC
CASSFSGRVNEQFF
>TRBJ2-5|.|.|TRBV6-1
TGTGCCAGCAGAAGGACAGTCCAAGAGACCCAGTACTTC
CASRRTVQETQYF
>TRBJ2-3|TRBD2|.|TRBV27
TGTGCCAGCAGTTTTTTAGCGGGAGATAGCACAGATACGCAGTATTTT
CASSFLAGDSTDTQYF
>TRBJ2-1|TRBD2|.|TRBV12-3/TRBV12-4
TGTGCCAGCAGTTCCGGGACTAGCGGGAGTCCCTCCTACAATGAGCAGTTCTTC
CASSSGTSGSPSYNEQFF
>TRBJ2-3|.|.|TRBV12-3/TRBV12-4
TGTGCCAGCAGCCTGATGCGGTGGGCGCGAGCAAGCACAGATACGCAGTATTTT
CASSLMRWARASTDTQYF
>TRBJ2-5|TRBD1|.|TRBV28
TGTGCCAGCAGATTGGACAGACAGGGGGCGTCGGAGACCCAGTACTTC
CASRLDRQGASETQYF
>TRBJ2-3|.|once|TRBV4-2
TGTGCCAGCGGTCCAGCGGTCACTAGCACAGATACGCAGTATTTT
CASGPAVTSTDTQYF
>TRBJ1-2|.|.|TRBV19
TGTGCCAGTATTGAGTCCTGGGACTATGGCTACACCTTC
CASIESWDYGYTF
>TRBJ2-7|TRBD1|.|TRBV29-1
TGCAGCGTCTGGACAGGGGGAGGCTACGAGCAGTACTTC
CSVWTGGGYEQYF
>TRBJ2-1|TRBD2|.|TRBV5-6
TGTGCCAGCAGGCTAGCGGGAGACAATGAGCAGTTCTTC
CASRLAGDNEQFF
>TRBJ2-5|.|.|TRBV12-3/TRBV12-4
TGTGCCAGCAGTCCCTTTCAGGGCGGCCAAGAGACCCAGTACTTC
CASSPFQGGQETQYF
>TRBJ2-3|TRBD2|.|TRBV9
TGTGCCAGCAGCGCGAGACTAGCCACAGATACGCAGTATTTT
CASSARLATDTQYF
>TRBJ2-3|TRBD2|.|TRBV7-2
TGTGCCAGCAGCTTCCCTGAGCGGGAGCGTGGAGATACGCAGTATTTT
CASSFPERERGDTQYF
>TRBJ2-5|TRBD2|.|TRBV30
TGTGCCTGGACTAGCGGGAGTTTGGGGGAGTCAGAGACCCAGTACTTC
CAWTSGSLGESETQYF